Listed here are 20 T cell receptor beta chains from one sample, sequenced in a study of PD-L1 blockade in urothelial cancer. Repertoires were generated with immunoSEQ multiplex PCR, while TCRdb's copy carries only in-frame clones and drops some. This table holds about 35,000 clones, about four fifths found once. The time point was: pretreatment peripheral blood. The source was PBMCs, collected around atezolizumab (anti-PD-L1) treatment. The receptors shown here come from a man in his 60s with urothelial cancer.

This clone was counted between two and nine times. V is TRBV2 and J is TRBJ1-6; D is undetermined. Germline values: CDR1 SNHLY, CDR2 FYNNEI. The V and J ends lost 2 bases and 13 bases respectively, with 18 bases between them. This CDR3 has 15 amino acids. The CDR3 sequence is CASSETDTQAGPLHF. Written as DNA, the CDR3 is TGTGCCAGCAGTGAAACCGACACCCAGGCTGGGCCCCTCCACTTT.

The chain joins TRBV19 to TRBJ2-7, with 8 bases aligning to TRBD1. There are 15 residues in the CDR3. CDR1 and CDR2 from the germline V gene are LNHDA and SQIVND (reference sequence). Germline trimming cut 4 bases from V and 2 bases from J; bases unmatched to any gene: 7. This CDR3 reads CASSREQGGAYEQYF. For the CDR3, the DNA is TGTGCCAGTAGTAGAGAACAGGGGGGAGCCTACGAGCAGTACTTC.

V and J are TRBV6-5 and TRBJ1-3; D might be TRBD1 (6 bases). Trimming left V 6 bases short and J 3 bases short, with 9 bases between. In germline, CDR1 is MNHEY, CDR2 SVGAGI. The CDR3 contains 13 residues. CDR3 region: CASSQGIGNTIYF. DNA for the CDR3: TGTGCCAGCAGCCAGGGGATTGGAAACACCATATATTTT.

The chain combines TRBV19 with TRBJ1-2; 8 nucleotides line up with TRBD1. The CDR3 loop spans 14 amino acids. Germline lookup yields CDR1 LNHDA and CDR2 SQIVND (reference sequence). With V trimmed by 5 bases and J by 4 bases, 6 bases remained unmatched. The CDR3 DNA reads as TGTGCCAGTAGTGAACAGGGGGAGCTCTATGGCTACACCTTC. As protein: CASSEQGELYGYTF.

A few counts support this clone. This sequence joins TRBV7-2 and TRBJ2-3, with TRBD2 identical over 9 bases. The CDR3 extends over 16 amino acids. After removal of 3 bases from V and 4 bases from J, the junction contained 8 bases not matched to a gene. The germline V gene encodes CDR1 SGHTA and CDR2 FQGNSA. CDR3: CASSFLSGGRADTQYF. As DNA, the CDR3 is TGTGCCAGCAGCTTTCTTAGCGGGGGAAGGGCAGATACGCAGTATTTT.

CDR3 DNA sequence: TGTGCCAGCAGTGAAGCGTTCAGGGGGAATGGCTACACCTTC. This codes for CASSEAFRGNGYTF. The chain combines TRBV6-1 with TRBJ1-2; TRBD1 agrees at 7 bases. This CDR3 is built from 14 residues. Germline values: CDR1 MNHNS, CDR2 SASEGT. V lost 0 bases, J lost 6 bases, and 4 bases stayed unmatched.

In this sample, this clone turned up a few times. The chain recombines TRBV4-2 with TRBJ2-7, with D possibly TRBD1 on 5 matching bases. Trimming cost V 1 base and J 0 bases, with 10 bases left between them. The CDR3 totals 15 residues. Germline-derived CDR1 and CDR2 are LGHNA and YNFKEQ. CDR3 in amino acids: CASSQARQPSYEQYF. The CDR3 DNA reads TGTGCCAGCAGCCAAGCACGACAGCCCTCCTACGAGCAGTACTTC.

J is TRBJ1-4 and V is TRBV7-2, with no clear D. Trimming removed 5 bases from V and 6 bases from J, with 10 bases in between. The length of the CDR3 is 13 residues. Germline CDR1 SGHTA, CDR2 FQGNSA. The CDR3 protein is CASSPRRDEKLFF. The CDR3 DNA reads TGTGCCAGCAGCCCCCGGCGGGATGAAAAACTGTTTTTT. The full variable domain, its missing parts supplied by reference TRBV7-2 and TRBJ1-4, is GAGVSQSPSNKVTEKGKDVELRCDPISGHTALYWYRQSLGQGLEFLIYFQGNSAPDKSGLPSDRFSAERTGGSVSTLTIQRTQQEDSAVYLCASSPRRDEKLFFGSGTQLSVL.

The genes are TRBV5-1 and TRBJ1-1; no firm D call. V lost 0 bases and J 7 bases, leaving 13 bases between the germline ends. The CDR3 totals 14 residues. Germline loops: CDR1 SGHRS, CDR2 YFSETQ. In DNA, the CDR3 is TGCGCCAGCAGCTTGGGACAACCAGACGGTGAAGCTTTCTTT. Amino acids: CASSLGQPDGEAFF.

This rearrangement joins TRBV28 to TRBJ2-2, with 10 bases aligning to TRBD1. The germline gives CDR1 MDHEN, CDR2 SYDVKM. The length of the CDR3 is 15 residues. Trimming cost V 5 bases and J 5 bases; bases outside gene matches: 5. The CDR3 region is CASSRDRGGTGELFF. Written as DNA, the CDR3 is TGTGCCAGCAGTAGGGACAGGGGCGGAACCGGGGAGCTGTTTTTT.

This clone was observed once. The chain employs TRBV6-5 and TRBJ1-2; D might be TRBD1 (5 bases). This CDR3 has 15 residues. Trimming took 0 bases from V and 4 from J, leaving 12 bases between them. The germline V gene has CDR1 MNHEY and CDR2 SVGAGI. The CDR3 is CASSYSGGVGYGYTF. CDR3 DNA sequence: TGTGCCAGCAGTTACTCGGGGGGAGTCGGCTATGGCTACACCTTC.

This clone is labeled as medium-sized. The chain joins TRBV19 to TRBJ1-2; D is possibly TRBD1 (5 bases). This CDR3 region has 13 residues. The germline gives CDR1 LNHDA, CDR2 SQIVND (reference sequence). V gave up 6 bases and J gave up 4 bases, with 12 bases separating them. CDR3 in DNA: TGTGCCAGTAGCCCGGACGGGGGCTATGGCTACACCTTC. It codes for CASSPDGGYGYTF.

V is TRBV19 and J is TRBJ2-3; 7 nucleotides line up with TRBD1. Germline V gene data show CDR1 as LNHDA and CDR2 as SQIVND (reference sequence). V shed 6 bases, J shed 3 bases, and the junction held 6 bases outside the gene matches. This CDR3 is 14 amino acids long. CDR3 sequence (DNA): TGTGCCAGTAGGCACAGGGGCAGGACAGATACGCAGTATTTT. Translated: CASRHRGRTDTQYF. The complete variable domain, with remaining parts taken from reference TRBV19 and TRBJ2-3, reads DGGITQSPKYLFRKEGQNVTLSCEQNLNHDAMYWYRQDPGQGLRLIYYSQIVNDFQKGDIAEGYSVSREKKESFPLTVTSAQKNPTAFYLCASRHRGRTDTQYFGPGTRLTVL.

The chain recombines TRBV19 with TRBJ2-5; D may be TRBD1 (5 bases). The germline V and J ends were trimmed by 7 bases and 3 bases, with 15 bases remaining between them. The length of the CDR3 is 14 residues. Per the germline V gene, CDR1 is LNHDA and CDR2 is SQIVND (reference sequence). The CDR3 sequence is CASNSRGLEETQYF. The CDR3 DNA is TGTGCCAGTAATAGTAGGGGCCTAGAAGAGACCCAGTACTTC.

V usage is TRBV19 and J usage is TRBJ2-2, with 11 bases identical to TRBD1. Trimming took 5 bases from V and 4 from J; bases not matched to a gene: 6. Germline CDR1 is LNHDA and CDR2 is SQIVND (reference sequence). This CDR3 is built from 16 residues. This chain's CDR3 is CASSFGTGGSTGELFF. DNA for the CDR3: TGTGCCAGTAGTTTTGGGACAGGGGGAAGCACCGGGGAGCTGTTTTTT.

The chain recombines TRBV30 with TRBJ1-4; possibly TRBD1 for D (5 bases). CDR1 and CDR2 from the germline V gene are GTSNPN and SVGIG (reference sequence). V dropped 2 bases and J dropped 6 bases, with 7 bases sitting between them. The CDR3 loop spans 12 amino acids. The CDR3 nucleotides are TGTGCCTGGAGTCCGGGGGATGAAAAACTGTTTTTT. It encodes CAWSPGDEKLFF.

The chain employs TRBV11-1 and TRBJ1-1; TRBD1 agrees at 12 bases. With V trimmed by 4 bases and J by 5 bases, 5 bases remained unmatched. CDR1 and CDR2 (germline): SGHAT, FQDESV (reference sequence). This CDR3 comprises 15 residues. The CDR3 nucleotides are TGTGCCAGCAGCTGGGGACAGGGGGCGATGACTGAAGCTTTCTTT. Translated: CASSWGQGAMTEAFF.

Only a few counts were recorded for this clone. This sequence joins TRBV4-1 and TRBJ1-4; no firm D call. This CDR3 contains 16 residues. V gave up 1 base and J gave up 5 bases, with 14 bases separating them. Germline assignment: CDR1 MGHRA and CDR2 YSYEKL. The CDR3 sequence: CASSQGRGQTNEKLFF. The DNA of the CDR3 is TGCGCCAGCAGCCAAGGGCGCGGCCAGACGAATGAAAAACTGTTTTTT.

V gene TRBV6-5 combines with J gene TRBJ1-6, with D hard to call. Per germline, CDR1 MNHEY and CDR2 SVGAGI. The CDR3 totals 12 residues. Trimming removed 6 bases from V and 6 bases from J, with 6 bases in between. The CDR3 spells CASRLSNSPLHF. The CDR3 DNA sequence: TGTGCCAGCAGACTTTCTAATTCACCCCTCCACTTT.

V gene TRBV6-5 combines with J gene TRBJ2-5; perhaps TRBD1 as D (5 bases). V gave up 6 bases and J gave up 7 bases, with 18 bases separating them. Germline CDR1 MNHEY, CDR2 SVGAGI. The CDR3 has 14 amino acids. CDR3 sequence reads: CASRQGFQLGTQYF. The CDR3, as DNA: TGTGCCAGCAGGCAGGGTTTCCAATTGGGGACCCAGTACTTC.